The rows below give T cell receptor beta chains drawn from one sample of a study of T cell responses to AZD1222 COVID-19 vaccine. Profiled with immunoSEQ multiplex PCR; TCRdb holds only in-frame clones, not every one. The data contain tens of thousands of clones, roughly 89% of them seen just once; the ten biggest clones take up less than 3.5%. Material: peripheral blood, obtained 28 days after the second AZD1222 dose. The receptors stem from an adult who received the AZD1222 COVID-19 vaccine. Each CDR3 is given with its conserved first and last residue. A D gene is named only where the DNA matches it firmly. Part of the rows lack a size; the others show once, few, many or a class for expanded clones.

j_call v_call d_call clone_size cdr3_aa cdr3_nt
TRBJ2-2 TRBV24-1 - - CATSDPNRGWTGELFF TGTGCCACCAGTGACCCGAACCGGGGTTGGACCGGGGAGCTGTTTTTT
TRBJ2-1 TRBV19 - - CASSMLAYNEQFF TGTGCCAGTAGTATGCTAGCTTACAATGAGCAGTTCTTC
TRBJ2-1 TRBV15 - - CATSSLEGEQFF TGTGCCACCAGCAGCCTAGAGGGTGAGCAGTTCTTC
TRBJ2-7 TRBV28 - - CASRRNSGSRAWYEQYF TGTGCCAGCAGACGAAATAGTGGGTCCCGGGCTTGGTACGAGCAGTACTTC
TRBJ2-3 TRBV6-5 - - CASTGHTDTQYF TGTGCCAGCACGGGACACACAGATACGCAGTATTTT
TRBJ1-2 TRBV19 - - CASSSSGSFYGYTF TGTGCCAGTAGTAGTAGCGGAAGCTTTTATGGCTACACCTTC
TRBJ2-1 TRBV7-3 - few CASSLARGTEQFF TGTGCCAGCAGCCTGGCTAGGGGGACTGAGCAGTTCTTC
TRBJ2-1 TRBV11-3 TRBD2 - CASSRREEQFF TGTGCCAGCAGCCGGCGGGAGGAGCAGTTCTTC
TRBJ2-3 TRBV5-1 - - CASSEGRGGTTQYF TGCGCCAGCAGCGAGGGCAGAGGGGGGACGACGCAGTATTTT
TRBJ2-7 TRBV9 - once CASSVGDGTYEQYF TGTGCCAGCAGCGTAGGGGACGGAACCTACGAGCAGTACTTC
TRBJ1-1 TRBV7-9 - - CASSLGANTEAFF TGTGCCAGCAGCTTAGGAGCAAACACTGAAGCTTTCTTT
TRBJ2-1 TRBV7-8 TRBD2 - CASSSGGGSDEQFF TGTGCCAGCAGCTCCGGCGGCGGGAGCGATGAGCAGTTCTTC
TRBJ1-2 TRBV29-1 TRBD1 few CSVGRDRGSSYGYTF TGCAGCGTTGGCCGGGACAGGGGGTCGAGCTATGGCTACACCTTC
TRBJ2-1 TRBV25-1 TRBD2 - CASSGLAGLAREQFF TGTGCCAGCAGTGGCCTAGCGGGATTGGCAAGGGAGCAGTTCTTC
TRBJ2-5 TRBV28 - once CASSLGTSFETQYF TGTGCCAGCAGTCTAGGGACCTCGTTTGAGACCCAGTACTTC
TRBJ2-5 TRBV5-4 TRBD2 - CASGLAGALETQYF TGTGCCAGCGGACTAGCGGGAGCTCTAGAGACCCAGTACTTC
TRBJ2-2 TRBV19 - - CASTPTLRRNTGELFF TGTGCCAGTACTCCAACTCTTAGAAGAAACACCGGGGAGCTGTTTTTT
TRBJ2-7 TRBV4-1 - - CASSQDAELQGSSYEQYF TGCGCCAGCAGCCAAGACGCCGAGCTTCAGGGGTCTTCCTACGAGCAGTACTTC
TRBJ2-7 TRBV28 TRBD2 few CASSLPGLAGPYEQYF TGTGCCAGCAGTTTACCTGGACTAGCGGGACCCTACGAGCAGTACTTC
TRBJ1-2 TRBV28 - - CASSSLGQGYGYTF TGTGCCAGCAGCTCCTTGGGGCAGGGCTATGGCTACACCTTC
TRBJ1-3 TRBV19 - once CASSIGPGASGNTIYF TGTGCCAGTAGTATAGGACCAGGGGCCTCTGGAAACACCATATATTTT
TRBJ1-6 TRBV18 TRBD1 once CASSPMGQGSSPLHF TGTGCCAGCTCACCAATGGGACAGGGGAGTTCACCCCTCCACTTT
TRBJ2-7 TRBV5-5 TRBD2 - CASSPGGSVGQYF TGTGCCAGCAGCCCGGGGGGGAGTGTAGGGCAGTACTTC
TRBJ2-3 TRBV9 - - CASSSPRGRTDTQYF TGTGCCAGCAGCTCTCCCCGGGGCCGCACAGATACGCAGTATTTT
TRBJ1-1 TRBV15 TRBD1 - CATSSRMGQRTEAFF TGTGCCACCAGCAGTAGGATGGGACAGAGGACTGAAGCTTTCTTT